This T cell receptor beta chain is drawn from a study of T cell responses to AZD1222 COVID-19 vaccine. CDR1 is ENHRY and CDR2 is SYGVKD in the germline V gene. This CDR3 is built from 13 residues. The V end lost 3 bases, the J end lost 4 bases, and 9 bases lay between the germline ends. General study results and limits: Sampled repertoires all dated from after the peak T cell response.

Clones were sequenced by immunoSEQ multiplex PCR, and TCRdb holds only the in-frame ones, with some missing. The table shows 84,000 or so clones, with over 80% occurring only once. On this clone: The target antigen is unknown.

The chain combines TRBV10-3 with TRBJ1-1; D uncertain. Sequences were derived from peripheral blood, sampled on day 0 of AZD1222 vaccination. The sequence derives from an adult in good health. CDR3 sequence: CAISEPGGTEAFF. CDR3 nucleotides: TGTGCCATCAGTGAACCGGGCGGCACTGAAGCTTTCTTT.